In its sample, the clone carrying this T cell receptor (beta chain) was seen many times. The CDR3 is 15 amino acids. V lost 2 bases to trimming and J lost 1 base, with 12 bases between them. Per germline, CDR1 MNHNS and CDR2 SASEGT. MiXCR, applied by TCRdb to the PCR reads, yields one record per CDR3 protein. The sample lists approximately 6,000 distinct CDR3 sequences; 51% were seen once. Localized lung adenocarcinoma, a non-small cell lung cancer, affected the donors. This record belongs to a study of CD4 and CD8 cells across lung adenocarcinoma regions. This clonotype was obtained from a female donor with lung adenocarcinoma. The CD4 and CD8 labels of this study may be unreliable. Sequencing input: CD4+ T cells from the center of a lung tumor. The rearrangement joins TRBV6-1 to TRBJ2-7, with D possibly TRBD2 on 5 matching bases. CDR3 in DNA: TGTGCCAGCAGTGAAAGTGCGGGCCCGTCCTACGAGCAGTACTTC. The encoded protein is CASSESAGPSYEQYF.